The 21 T cell receptor beta chains below all came from one sample that was sequenced in a study of cytomegalovirus exposure and HLA in healthy donors (dated by TCRdb to the late 2010s). Libraries were made using the immunoSEQ multiplex PCR assay. A mixture of 60 forward primers for TCR Vbeta segments and 13 reverse primers for TCR Jbeta segments was used in the multiplex PCR. TCRdb retrieved this table from immuneACCESS and kept in-frame rearrangements only. Not all clones are present; in checked studies, unresolved V genes account for under half, and no reason is known for the remainder. Across this sample there are approximately 140,000 clones, with almost 80% seen only once. 6.5% to 8% of the sample rests with the top ten. Sequencing was carried out using PBMCs. These TCRs come from a middle-aged woman in good health and CMV-seropositive.

In the case of this clone: Other DNA sequences of this sample code for an identical CDR3. The chain employs TRBV6-1 and TRBJ2-2; D is unresolved. CDR3 length equals 13 residues. Germline V gene data show CDR1 as MNHNS and CDR2 as SASEGT. Trimming left V 6 bases short and J 1 base short, with 6 bases between. The CDR3 is CASSPLNTGELFF. In DNA, the CDR3 is TGTGCCAGCAGCCCTCTGAACACCGGGGAGCTGTTTTTT.

The V gene is TRBV6-1, the J gene TRBJ1-1; no clear D gene. V was trimmed by 10 bases and J by 12 bases, leaving 18 bases between them. The germline gives CDR1 MNHNS, CDR2 SASEGT. The CDR3 is 11 residues long. This CDR3 is CATLTYWNTFF. The CDR3 DNA follows: TGTGCCACCCTGACATATTGGAACACTTTCTTT.

J is TRBJ2-7 and V is TRBV27; 13 bases line up with TRBD2. This CDR3 comprises 16 residues. V lost 0 bases, J lost 4 bases, and 3 bases stayed unmatched. The germline V gene has CDR1 MNHEY and CDR2 SMNVEV (reference sequence). Written as DNA, the CDR3 is TGTGCCAGCAGTTTATCGAAGACTAGCGGGGGGTACGAGCAGTACTTC. Protein sequence: CASSLSKTSGGYEQYF.

The J gene is TRBJ1-2, the V gene TRBV11-3; D possibly corresponds to TRBD1 (6 bases). V lost 1 base to trimming and J lost 4 bases, with 16 bases between them. Germline V gene data show CDR1 as SGHNT and CDR2 as YENEEA. The CDR3 is 16 amino acids. CDR3 sequence (DNA): TGTGCCAGCAGCTTAGCTTCCAGGGGCCTGCTCTATGGCTACACCTTC. This encodes CASSLASRGLLYGYTF.

This chain links TRBV29-1 with TRBJ2-1, with a possible D match to TRBD1 (6 bases). V lost 4 bases, J lost 6 bases, and 10 bases lay in between. Germline V CDR1 and CDR2: SQVTM, ANQGSEA. The CDR3 is 12 residues long. CDR3 DNA sequence: TGCAGCGTTGTACAGGGTGGCAATGAGCAGTTCTTC. It is translated as CSVVQGGNEQFF.

The rearrangement joins TRBV10-3 to TRBJ1-2, with 9 positions matching TRBD1. Germline CDR1 and CDR2: ENHRY and SYGVKD. The CDR3 totals 15 residues. V was clipped by 6 bases and J by 3 bases; unmatched bases: 8. The CDR3 coding sequence is TGTGCCATCAGGGAAGGACAGGGGACCTACTATGGCTACACCTTC. Translated: CAIREGQGTYYGYTF.

The V and J genes are TRBV5-4 and TRBJ2-3; D is unclear. The CDR3 has 15 residues. Trimming took off 4 bases at V and 4 bases at J, with 16 bases between the two ends. Germline assignment: CDR1 SGHNT and CDR2 YYREEE (reference sequence). CDR3 DNA sequence: TGTGCCAGCAGCACCCCCCTAGGCCTGGCAGATACGCAGTATTTT. This encodes CASSTPLGLADTQYF.

This clone was counted between two and nine times. The chain employs TRBV5-6 and TRBJ2-1; 15 nucleotides line up with TRBD2. The CDR3 totals 19 residues. From germline, CDR1 is SGHDT and CDR2 YYEEEE. Germline trimming cut 1 base from V and 4 bases from J; bases unmatched to any gene: 9. This CDR3 is CASSLSGGLAGGLYNEQFF. In DNA form, the CDR3 reads TGTGCCAGCAGCTTGTCCGGGGGACTAGCGGGGGGCCTATACAATGAGCAGTTCTTC.

The chain combines TRBV11-2 with TRBJ2-1; 12 bases are shared with TRBD1. The J segment lost 8 bases and the V segment lost 4 bases, leaving 6 bases of the junction unmatched. The germline CDR1 and CDR2 sequences are SGHAT and FQNNGV. CDR3 size: 15 residues. The chain's CDR3 is CASSSGTGGMYEQFF. Written as DNA, the CDR3 is TGTGCCAGCAGCTCTGGGACAGGGGGCATGTATGAGCAGTTCTTC.

The genes are TRBV7-6 and TRBJ2-5; perhaps TRBD2 as D (6 bases). CDR3 size: 17 residues. V was trimmed by 0 bases and J by 5 bases, leaving 19 bases between them. Germline CDR1 is SGHVS and CDR2 is FNYEAQ. This CDR3 is CASSLAGGFGGEETQYF. The CDR3 DNA follows: TGTGCCAGCAGCTTAGCCGGGGGTTTCGGTGGGGAGGAGACCCAGTACTTC.

This clone came up once. The chain uses TRBV27 and TRBJ2-7, with 7 positions matching TRBD2. Germline lookup yields CDR1 MNHEY and CDR2 SMNVEV (reference sequence). This CDR3 has 14 residues. The junction had 1 base not matched to a gene; V was cut back by 0 bases and J by 2 bases. As DNA, the CDR3 is TGTGCCAGCAGTTTATCCCGGGGGGCCTACGAGCAGTACTTC. Translating gives CASSLSRGAYEQYF.

V and J are TRBV5-4 and TRBJ1-2; D remains ambiguous. The CDR3 is 14 residues long. CDR1 is SGHNT, CDR2 YYREEE, per germline (reference sequence). The V end was cut by 2 bases, the J end by 1 base, with 9 bases between. CDR3 bases: TGTGCCAGCAGCTTACCCCAACTTAACTATGGCTACACCTTC. Its translation is CASSLPQLNYGYTF.

The gene calls are TRBV2 and TRBJ2-1, with D possibly TRBD1 on 6 matching bases. CDR1 is SNHLY and CDR2 is FYNNEI in the germline V gene. The CDR3 covers 12 residues. The V end was cut by 8 bases, the J end by 6 bases, with 11 bases between. The chain's CDR3 is CASAAGVNEQFF. The CDR3 coding sequence is TGTGCCAGCGCCGCAGGGGTCAATGAGCAGTTCTTC. Together with reference TRBV2 and TRBJ2-1, the CDR3 gives the full variable domain: EPEVTQTPSHQVTQMGQEVILRCVPISNHLYFYWYRQILGQKVEFLVSFYNNEISEKSEIFDDQFSVERPDGSNFTLKIRSTKLEDSAMYFCASAAGVNEQFFGPGTRLTVL.

The chain uses TRBV18 and TRBJ1-2; weak D call: TRBD1 (5 bases). The CDR3 spans 15 residues. CDR1 and CDR2 (germline): KGHSH, LQKENI. Trimming removed 6 bases from V and 6 bases from J, with 20 bases in between. The CDR3 protein is CASSQEIGGINGYTF. The CDR3 DNA reads TGTGCCAGCTCCCAAGAAATTGGGGGGATCAATGGCTACACCTTC.

This rearrangement joins TRBV7-6 to TRBJ1-4; 9 bases align to TRBD1. The J segment lost 7 bases and the V segment lost 5 bases, leaving 5 bases of the junction unmatched. The length of the CDR3 is 14 residues. The V gene's germline CDR1 is SGHVS and CDR2 FNYEAQ. The CDR3 DNA reads TGTGCCAGCAGCCAACAGGGGGCGGCTGAAAAACTGTTTTTT. Translated, it gives CASSQQGAAEKLFF.

The J gene is TRBJ2-5, the V gene TRBV18, with TRBD1 matching over 9 bases. Germline CDR1 reads KGHSH; CDR2 reads LQKENI. The V and J ends lost 3 bases and 4 bases, in that order; junction bases with no gene match: 6. The CDR3 sequence is 15 residues long. CDR3 in DNA: TGTGCCAGCTCACCCGGGACAGGGTTTGTAGAGACCCAGTACTTC. Encoded protein: CASSPGTGFVETQYF.

V is TRBV6-5 and J is TRBJ2-5; perhaps TRBD2 as D (6 bases). The CDR3 sequence is 16 residues long. Per germline, CDR1 MNHEY and CDR2 SVGAGI. The V end lost 0 bases, the J end lost 1 base, and 12 bases lay between the germline ends. The CDR3 is CASSYSSSAFQETQYF. The DNA for the CDR3 is TGTGCCAGCAGTTACTCGTCTAGCGCCTTCCAAGAGACCCAGTACTTC.

This clone was detected once. This rearrangement joins TRBV19 to TRBJ1-2; D gene uncertain. The germline CDR1 and CDR2 sequences are LNHDA and SQIVND (reference sequence). This CDR3 is built from 15 residues. V was trimmed by 4 bases and J by 0 bases, leaving 12 bases between them. In DNA form, the CDR3 reads TGTGCCAGTAGTAGTGACGGACTCTCTAACTATGGCTACACCTTC. Protein sequence: CASSSDGLSNYGYTF. The full variable domain, with the rest looked up from reference TRBV19 and TRBJ1-2, is DGGITQSPKYLFRKEGQNVTLSCEQNLNHDAMYWYRQDPGQGLRLIYYSQIVNDFQKGDIAEGYSVSREKKESFPLTVTSAQKNPTAFYLCASSSDGLSNYGYTFGSGTRLTVV.

V is TRBV9 and J is TRBJ2-3; TRBD2 matches 13 bases. Per the germline V gene, CDR1 is SGDLS and CDR2 is YYNGEE. V gave up 0 bases and J gave up 2 bases; unmatched junction bases: 6. This CDR3 has 18 residues. The CDR3: CASSVDTSGGGYTDTQYF. The CDR3 coding sequence is TGTGCCAGCAGCGTAGATACTAGCGGGGGGGGATACACAGATACGCAGTATTTT. Full variable domain (missing parts from reference TRBV9 and TRBJ2-3): DSGVTQTPKHLITATGQRVTLRCSPRSGDLSVYWYQQSLDQGLQFLIQYYNGEERAKGNILERFSAQQFPDLHSELNLSSLELGDSALYFCASSVDTSGGGYTDTQYFGPGTRLTVL.

The chain combines TRBV2 with TRBJ2-7; a possible D gene is TRBD1 (5 bases). This CDR3 region has 13 residues. Deletions cut 2 bases from V and 2 bases from J, with 7 bases between. CDR1 and CDR2 from the germline V gene are SNHLY and FYNNEI. CDR3 loop: CASSEQGPYEQYF. The DNA for the CDR3 is TGTGCCAGCAGTGAACAGGGCCCCTACGAGCAGTACTTC.

The chain employs TRBV27 and TRBJ1-5, with D hard to call. The V end lost 6 bases, the J end lost 9 bases, and 18 bases lay between the germline ends. The CDR3 covers 14 residues. CDR1 is MNHEY, CDR2 SMNVEV, per germline (reference sequence). In DNA, the CDR3 is TGTGCCAGCAGACTCCAGGTGACCCTGGGGCCCCAGCATTTT. Protein product: CASRLQVTLGPQHF.